These 26 T cell receptor beta chains were all obtained from the same sample, sequenced in a study of T cells expressing NK-cell markers. One entry per CDR3 protein, without DNA, is what TCRdb gives after re-calling the 5' RACE reads. The listing records more than 120,000 distinct CDR3 sequences. Source material: blood T cells: a sorted CD56 or NKG2C T cell subset, CD4+ or CD8+ T cells, or bulk PBMC T cells (not recorded which). All receptors come from a man aged 18 to 35 in good health.

The rearrangement joins TRBV10-3 to TRBJ2-3. The CDR3 length is 13 residues. In germline, CDR1 is ENHRY, CDR2 SYGVKD. The CDR3 sequence is CAISDEVADTQYF.

The rearrangement joins TRBV20-1 to TRBJ2-1. This CDR3 has 13 amino acids. CDR1 and CDR2 (germline): DFQATT, SNEGSKA (reference sequence). This CDR3 reads CSARTWTGNEQFF.

The V gene is TRBV7-8, the J gene TRBJ2-1. The germline V gene encodes CDR1 SGHVS and CDR2 FQNEAQ. The length of the CDR3 is 19 residues. CDR3 amino acids: CASSLLFWYSGGPNNEQFF.

The rearrangement joins TRBV4-3 to TRBJ2-3; the TCRdb D gene call, TRBD2, has no DNA to confirm it. CDR1 LGHNA and CDR2 YSLEER come from the germline V gene. The CDR3 sequence is 19 residues long. CDR3 sequence: CASSQALLGASGSPDTQYF.

The rearrangement joins TRBV14 to TRBJ2-3. Per the germline V gene, CDR1 is SGHDN and CDR2 is FVKESK. The CDR3 runs 16 residues. The CDR3 spells CASSQVRLSSTDTQYF.

CDR3 protein: CASSFLQRLSTDTQYF. The rearrangement links TRBV5-1 to TRBJ2-3. Germline CDR1 is SGHRS and CDR2 is YFSETQ. This CDR3 contains 16 residues. The variable domain in full, with the rest retrieved from reference TRBV5-1 and TRBJ2-3, is KAGVTQTPRYLIKTRGQQVTLSCSPISGHRSVSWYQQTPGQGLQFLFEYFSETQRNKGNFPGRFSGRQFSNSRSEMNVSTLELGDSALYLCASSFLQRLSTDTQYFGPGTRLTVL.

V is TRBV4-1 and J is TRBJ1-5; TCRdb gives TRBD1 as the D gene, but with no DNA this cannot be confirmed. Per the germline V gene, CDR1 is MGHRA and CDR2 is YSYEKL. This CDR3 comprises 14 residues. CDR3 amino acids: CASSQGPSNQPQHF.

The chain combines TRBV12-3 or TRBV12-4 with TRBJ2-7; TCRdb selects TRBD1, and the lack of DNA leaves this call unchecked. This CDR3 spans 15 amino acids. CDR3 protein: CASSLGQGARYEQYF.

The chain employs TRBV12-3 or TRBV12-4 and TRBJ2-2. The CDR3 is made up of 15 amino acids. CDR3 loop: CASSFENSPTGELFF.

The chain links TRBV12-3 or TRBV12-4 to TRBJ2-3; TCRdb proposes TRBD1, but this gene call is untestable without DNA. This CDR3 contains 16 residues. CDR3 loop: CASSPETWGQGDTQYF.

The gene calls are TRBV3-1 and TRBJ2-1; lacking DNA, the TRBD2 call made by TCRdb goes unchecked. The CDR3 contains 16 residues. The germline V gene encodes CDR1 LGHDT and CDR2 YNNKEL (reference sequence). CDR3 region: CASSHRDLSSYNEQFF.

V gene TRBV7-9 combines with J gene TRBJ1-5; TCRdb's D call, TRBD1, is unchecked because there is no DNA. The CDR3 runs 17 residues. The germline CDR1 and CDR2 sequences are SEHNR and FQNEAQ (reference sequence). Here the CDR3 reads CASSSTDGAASNQPQHF. The whole variable domain, remainder taken from reference TRBV7-9 and TRBJ1-5, is DTGVSQNPRHKITKRGQNVTFRCDPISEHNRLYWYRQTLGQGPEFLTYFQNEAQLEKSRLLSDRFSAERPKGSFSTLEIQRTEQGDSAMYLCASSSTDGAASNQPQHFGDGTRLSIL.

The chain recombines TRBV29-1 with TRBJ1-2; the TRBD1 assignment by TCRdb is unverifiable without DNA. The CDR3 has 12 amino acids. Germline V CDR1 and CDR2: SQVTM, ANQGSEA. CDR3 sequence reads: CSVPGQGAGYTF.

V gene TRBV20-1 combines with J gene TRBJ2-7; without DNA, the TCRdb call of TRBD1 cannot be checked. The germline gives CDR1 DFQATT, CDR2 SNEGSKA (reference sequence). The CDR3 extends over 16 amino acids. CDR3 region: CSARDRAARSAYEQYF.

The gene calls are TRBV2 and TRBJ2-4; TCRdb gives TRBD1 as the D gene, but with no DNA this cannot be confirmed. The CDR3 spans 16 residues. The germline gives CDR1 SNHLY, CDR2 FYNNEI. The CDR3 loop reads CASSEGQGKAKNIQYF.

J is TRBJ2-1 and V is TRBV29-1; the TCRdb D gene call, TRBD2, has no DNA to confirm it. This CDR3 contains 16 residues. Germline CDR1 and CDR2: SQVTM and ANQGSEA. CDR3 residues: CSVVPSGRRSYNEQFF.

This chain joins TRBV15 and TRBJ2-1. The CDR3 consists of 14 residues. The germline CDR1 and CDR2 sequences are LNHNV and YYDKDF (reference sequence). The CDR3 is CATSRIHANNEQFF.

This rearrangement joins TRBV15 to TRBJ1-5; the TCRdb call, TRBD1, lacks DNA for checking. Germline V gene data show CDR1 as LNHNV and CDR2 as YYDKDF (reference sequence). CDR3 length: 16 residues. The CDR3 sequence is CATSKDRDTINQPQHF.

V and J are TRBV19 and TRBJ2-2. Germline CDR1 reads LNHDA; CDR2 reads SQIVND (reference sequence). This CDR3 contains 12 residues. CDR3: CASMGITGELFF. Using reference TRBV19 and TRBJ2-2 for the parts outside the CDR3, the full variable domain is DGGITQSPKYLFRKEGQNVTLSCEQNLNHDAMYWYRQDPGQGLRLIYYSQIVNDFQKGDIAEGYSVSREKKESFPLTVTSAQKNPTAFYLCASMGITGELFFGEGSRLTVL.

V gene TRBV11-3 combines with J gene TRBJ2-3. This CDR3 spans 13 amino acids. Germline V gives CDR1 SGHNT, CDR2 YENEEA. The CDR3 is CASSLVSPNTQYF. Looking up the rest from reference TRBV11-3 and TRBJ2-3 gives the full variable domain: EAGVVQSPRYKIIEKKQPVAFWCNPISGHNTLYWYLQNLGQGPELLIRYENEEAVDDSQLPKDRFSAERLKGVDSTLKIQPAELGDSAVYLCASSLVSPNTQYFGPGTRLTVL.

The genes are TRBV3-1 and TRBJ2-5; without DNA, the TCRdb call of TRBD2 cannot be checked. The CDR3 is made up of 15 amino acids. Per the germline V gene, CDR1 is LGHDT and CDR2 is YNNKEL (reference sequence). This CDR3 reads CASSPLAGGGETQYF.

The chain recombines TRBV6-5 with TRBJ2-1; TCRdb's D call, TRBD1, is unchecked because there is no DNA. The CDR3 has 14 residues. CDR1 and CDR2 from the germline V gene are MNHEY and SVGAGI. The CDR3 protein is CASSSGTEYNEQFF.

The CDR3 spells CASSSGLAVGSYNEQFF. The genes are TRBV5-1 and TRBJ2-1; TCRdb's D call of TRBD2 is untestable without DNA. Germline CDR1 SGHRS, CDR2 YFSETQ. This CDR3 is built from 17 residues.

This sequence joins TRBV20-1 and TRBJ2-2; TCRdb lists TRBD1, though no DNA is available to test this call. The V gene's germline CDR1 is DFQATT and CDR2 SNEGSKA (reference sequence). CDR3 size: 14 residues. The CDR3 sequence is CSARDRVDTGELFF.

The V call is TRBV12-3 or TRBV12-4, the J call TRBJ2-7; TCRdb proposes TRBD1, but this gene call is untestable without DNA. CDR3 length: 13 amino acids. CDR3 sequence reads: CASRNGGGDEQYF.

The gene calls are TRBV5-6 and TRBJ2-2; there is no DNA to check the TCRdb D call of TRBD2. CDR1 and CDR2 from the germline V gene are SGHDT and YYEEEE. This CDR3 comprises 15 residues. This chain's CDR3 is CASSSYPRVTGELFF.